This is a list of T cell receptor beta chains from one sample in a study of T cell responses to AZD1222 COVID-19 vaccine. Repertoires were generated with immunoSEQ multiplex PCR, while TCRdb's copy carries only in-frame clones and drops some. The data show some 180,000 clones, just under 95% seen once. Sequenced here: peripheral blood, sampled 28 days after the second dose of the MenACWY control vaccine. These receptors came from an adult who received the MenACWY meningococcal vaccine as a control. Both conserved end residues are part of each CDR3. The D gene is left open where the match is weak. Rows may omit the clone size; those that give it use once, few, many or a size class.

clone size | CDR3 length | J gene | D gene | V gene | CDR3 protein | CDR3 DNA
. | 14 | TRBJ1-4 | TRBD1 | TRBV12-5 | CASGQQGVGEKLFF | TGTGCTAGTGGTCAGCAGGGGGTGGGTGAAAAACTGTTTTTT
. | 13 | TRBJ1-1 | . | TRBV5-1 | CASSFQGEPMAFF | TGCGCCAGCAGCTTCCAAGGCGAGCCTATGGCTTTCTTT
. | 15 | TRBJ1-1 | . | TRBV10-3 | CAISESPGANTEAFF | TGTGCCATCAGTGAGTCACCGGGAGCGAACACTGAAGCTTTCTTT
. | 14 | TRBJ1-4 | . | TRBV3-1/TRBV3-2 | CASSRGGTNEKLFF | TGTGCCAGCAGTCGGGGGGGGACTAATGAAAAACTGTTTTTT
. | 15 | TRBJ2-7 | . | TRBV7-2 | CASSWRGTGFYEQYF | TGTGCCAGCAGCTGGAGGGGAACAGGATTCTACGAGCAGTACTTC
. | 16 | TRBJ2-1 | TRBD1 | TRBV7-2 | CASSKRQGDSYNEQFF | TGTGCCAGCAGCAAACGACAGGGAGACTCCTACAATGAGCAGTTCTTC
few | 16 | TRBJ2-7 | TRBD2 | TRBV19 | CASSILASGGTYEQYF | TGTGCCAGTAGTATCCTGGCTAGCGGGGGGACTTACGAGCAGTACTTC
. | 14 | TRBJ1-3 | TRBD1 | TRBV30 | CAWSAQGVGNTIYF | TGTGCCTGGAGTGCACAGGGGGTAGGAAACACCATATATTTT
. | 14 | TRBJ1-2 | . | TRBV11-2 | CASSLDVTAYGYTF | TGTGCCAGCAGCTTAGATGTAACAGCGTATGGCTACACCTTC
few | 11 | TRBJ1-1 | . | TRBV6-5 | CASMGNTEAFF | TGTGCCAGCATGGGGAACACTGAAGCTTTCTTT
once | 14 | TRBJ2-5 | . | TRBV9 | CASSVRSAQETQYF | TGTGCCAGCAGCGTACGGAGCGCCCAAGAGACCCAGTACTTC
once | 16 | TRBJ2-3 | . | TRBV11-2 | CASSLDQGGSADTQYF | TGTGCCAGCAGCTTAGATCAAGGGGGGTCTGCGGATACGCAGTATTTT
once | 16 | TRBJ1-3 | TRBD1 | TRBV4-1 | CASSQVGTALGNTIYF | TGCGCCAGCAGCCAAGTCGGGACAGCATTGGGAAACACCATATATTTT
. | 14 | TRBJ2-1 | TRBD2 | TRBV6-4 | CASSERGGYNEQFF | TGTGCCAGCAGTGAGCGGGGGGGGTACAATGAGCAGTTCTTC
. | 15 | TRBJ1-2 | . | TRBV20-1 | CSASPWDGANYGYTF | TGCAGTGCTAGTCCCTGGGACGGAGCTAACTATGGCTACACCTTC
. | 14 | TRBJ1-2 | TRBD1 | TRBV6-1 | CASSEGTGSGGYTF | TGTGCCAGCAGTGAGGGGACAGGGTCGGGTGGCTACACCTTC
. | 15 | TRBJ2-3 | TRBD1 | TRBV28 | CASSLNRGFADTQYF | TGTGCCAGCAGTTTGAACAGGGGTTTTGCAGATACGCAGTATTTT
once | 15 | TRBJ1-2 | TRBD1 | TRBV7-3 | CASSNPGTGYYGYTF | TGTGCCAGCAGTAACCCCGGGACAGGGTACTATGGCTACACCTTC
. | 14 | TRBJ1-1 | . | TRBV19 | CASSTGTMNTEAFF | TGTGCCAGTAGTACTGGGACCATGAACACTGAAGCTTTCTTT
. | 14 | TRBJ1-1 | . | TRBV28 | CASSPGQMNTEAFF | TGTGCCAGCAGTCCCGGACAGATGAACACTGAAGCTTTCTTT
. | 14 | TRBJ1-1 | . | TRBV3-1/TRBV3-2 | CASSLQGEGTEAFF | TGTGCCAGCAGCCTTCAGGGTGAAGGCACTGAAGCTTTCTTT
. | 15 | TRBJ1-2 | . | TRBV5-1 | CASSLVTGSSGGYTF | TGCGCCAGCAGCTTGGTCACGGGGAGCTCAGGCGGCTACACCTTC
. | 14 | TRBJ1-1 | . | TRBV27 | CASSLRARNTEAFF | TGTGCCAGCAGTTTAAGGGCCAGGAACACTGAAGCTTTCTTT
few | 11 | TRBJ2-7 | . | TRBV4-1 | CASSPGVEQYF | TGCGCCAGCAGCCCCGGTGTCGAGCAGTACTTC
. | 12 | TRBJ1-2 | . | TRBV19 | CAIGQANYGYTF | TGTGCCATCGGACAAGCTAACTATGGCTACACCTTC
. | 14 | TRBJ1-4 | . | TRBV5-5 | CASSLAATNEKLFF | TGTGCCAGCAGCTTGGCAGCAACTAATGAAAAACTGTTTTTT
. | 13 | TRBJ2-7 | . | TRBV18 | CASSPDGYYEQYF | TGTGCCAGCTCACCAGACGGCTACTACGAGCAGTACTTC
. | 18 | TRBJ1-2 | TRBD1 | TRBV11-2 | CASSLAGIPGQDVYGYTF | TGTGCCAGCAGCTTAGCGGGAATACCGGGACAGGACGTCTATGGCTACACCTTC
. | 14 | TRBJ1-1 | . | TRBV4-3 | CASSQGRSNTEAFF | TGCGCCAGCAGCCAAGGACGATCGAACACTGAAGCTTTCTTT
. | 15 | TRBJ2-7 | . | TRBV3-1/TRBV3-2 | CASSSGGGRADEQYF | TGTGCCAGCAGCTCGGGCGGGGGCCGGGCAGACGAGCAGTACTTC
. | 15 | TRBJ2-5 | . | TRBV6-1 | CASSDKPRGQETQYF | TGTGCCAGCAGTGATAAGCCCCGGGGACAAGAGACCCAGTACTTC
once | 18 | TRBJ1-2 | . | TRBV13 | CASSLRRMAADTNYGYTF | TGTGCCAGCAGCTTAAGGAGGATGGCAGCGGACACTAACTATGGCTACACCTTC
. | 14 | TRBJ1-1 | . | TRBV10-2 | CASRLTGTNTEAFF | TGCGCCAGCAGGCTGACAGGAACGAACACTGAAGCTTTCTTT
. | 14 | TRBJ1-5 | . | TRBV5-1 | CASSFRQRNQPQHF | TGCGCCAGCAGCTTCCGACAGAGGAATCAGCCCCAGCATTTT
. | 16 | TRBJ2-7 | TRBD1 | TRBV6-2/TRBV6-3 | CASSYFGQGGNYEQYF | TGTGCCAGCAGTTACTTCGGACAGGGGGGAAACTACGAGCAGTACTTC
. | 13 | TRBJ1-4 | . | TRBV20-1 | CSARGSTNEKLFF | TGCAGTGCTCGTGGGTCAACTAATGAAAAACTGTTTTTT
once | 13 | TRBJ2-1 | . | TRBV7-9 | CASSLAAGNEQFF | TGTGCCAGCAGCTTAGCGGCCGGCAATGAGCAGTTCTTC
. | 14 | TRBJ1-2 | TRBD1 | TRBV15 | CATSTDRGISGYTF | TGTGCCACCAGCACGGACAGGGGGATTAGTGGCTACACCTTC
. | 17 | TRBJ2-3 | TRBD1 | TRBV27 | CASSSYKGTGRADTQYF | TGTGCCAGCAGTTCATATAAGGGGACAGGGAGAGCAGATACGCAGTATTTT
. | 15 | TRBJ1-6 | . | TRBV19 | CASSISPSYNSPLHF | TGTGCCAGTAGTATTTCGCCCTCCTATAATTCACCCCTCCACTTT
. | 17 | TRBJ1-5 | . | TRBV10-2 | CASSDQGKGGSNQPQHF | TGCGCCAGCAGTGACCAGGGCAAGGGGGGGAGCAATCAGCCCCAGCATTTT
. | 14 | TRBJ1-2 | TRBD1 | TRBV6-5 | CASRRQGAIDGYTF | TGTGCCAGCAGGAGACAGGGGGCGATCGATGGCTACACCTTC
. | 16 | TRBJ1-5 | TRBD1 | TRBV6-6 | CASSYFGTAENQPQHF | TGTGCCAGCAGTTACTTCGGGACAGCGGAAAATCAGCCCCAGCATTTT
once | 14 | TRBJ1-1 | . | TRBV14 | CASSANWVNTEAFF | TGTGCCAGCAGCGCGAATTGGGTGAACACTGAAGCTTTCTTT
. | 13 | TRBJ2-7 | . | TRBV6-5 | CASRTQSAYEQYF | TGTGCCAGCAGAACCCAGTCGGCCTACGAGCAGTACTTC
once | 11 | TRBJ1-2 | . | TRBV25-1 | CALGGIGGYTF | TGTGCCCTGGGTGGGATCGGTGGCTACACCTTC
. | 13 | TRBJ1-2 | TRBD1 | TRBV7-2 | CASSLRDRDGYTF | TGTGCCAGCAGCTTAAGGGACAGAGATGGCTACACCTTC
. | 14 | TRBJ1-1 | . | TRBV10-3 | CAISESGGRVEAFF | TGTGCCATCAGTGAGTCCGGGGGGCGCGTAGAAGCTTTCTTT
. | 16 | TRBJ1-5 | TRBD1 | TRBV24-1 | CATSGRGSSGNQPQHF | TGTGCCACCAGTGGCAGGGGGAGTAGCGGCAATCAGCCCCAGCATTTT
. | 13 | TRBJ1-1 | . | TRBV5-5 | CASSLVVYTEAFF | TGTGCCAGCAGCTTGGTGGTCTACACTGAAGCTTTCTTT
once | 15 | TRBJ2-3 | TRBD1 | TRBV5-4 | CASSLGQGSTDTQYF | TGTGCCAGCAGCTTGGGACAGGGGAGCACAGATACGCAGTATTTT
. | 16 | TRBJ2-1 | . | TRBV27 | CASTPRGPSSYNEQFF | TGTGCCAGCACCCCCCGGGGGCCTAGCTCCTACAATGAGCAGTTCTTC
. | 10 | TRBJ1-4 | . | TRBV19 | CATSDEKLFF | TGTGCCACCTCGGATGAAAAACTGTTTTTT
. | 11 | TRBJ1-5 | . | TRBV6-5 | CASSRDQPQHF | TGTGCCAGTTCGAGGGATCAGCCCCAGCATTTT
. | 15 | TRBJ2-7 | . | TRBV5-5 | CASSSRDTGSYEQYF | TGTGCCAGCAGCTCCCGGGACACCGGCTCCTACGAGCAGTACTTC
. | 20 | TRBJ2-6 | . | TRBV21-1 | CASSPGTGGARWSGANVLTF | TGTGCCAGCAGCCCCGGGACTGGGGGCGCGAGGTGGTCTGGGGCCAACGTCCTGACTTTC
. | 14 | TRBJ1-5 | TRBD1 | TRBV7-9 | CASSLGTGWQPQHF | TGTGCCAGCAGCTTAGGGACAGGGTGGCAGCCCCAGCATTTT